This T cell receptor (beta chain) was identified during a study of neurological immune-mediated disorders. The CDR3 length is 12 residues. Germline-derived CDR1 and CDR2 are SGHVS and FQNEAQ. V was clipped by 6 bases and J by 5 bases; unmatched bases: 3. This clonotype was counted many times. Each CDR3 protein gets one entry after TCRdb re-called the 5' RACE reads with MiXCR. The table lists approximately 46,000 distinct CDR3 sequences, 3% to 3.5% of them singletons. Sequenced: PBMCs. The chain links TRBV7-8 to TRBJ1-1; TRBD1 matches at 7 bases. The receptor was derived from a woman between 50 and 59 years old with multiple sclerosis. CDR3 amino acids: CASSPGGTEAFF. DNA of the CDR3: TGTGCCAGCAGTCCAGGGGGAACTGAAGCTTTCTTT.